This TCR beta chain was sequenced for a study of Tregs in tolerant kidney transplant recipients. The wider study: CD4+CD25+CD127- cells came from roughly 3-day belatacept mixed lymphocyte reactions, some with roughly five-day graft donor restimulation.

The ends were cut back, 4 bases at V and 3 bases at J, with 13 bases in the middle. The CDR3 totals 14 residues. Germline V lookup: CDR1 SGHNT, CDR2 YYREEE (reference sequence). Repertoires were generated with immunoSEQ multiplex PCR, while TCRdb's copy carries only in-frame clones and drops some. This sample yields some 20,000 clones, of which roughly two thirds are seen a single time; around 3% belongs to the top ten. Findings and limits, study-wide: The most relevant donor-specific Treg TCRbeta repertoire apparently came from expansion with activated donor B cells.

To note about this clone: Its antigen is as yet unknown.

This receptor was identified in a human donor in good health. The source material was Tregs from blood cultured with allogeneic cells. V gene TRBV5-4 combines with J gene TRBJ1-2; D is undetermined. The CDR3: CASSPMSTDYGYTF. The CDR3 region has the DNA TGTGCCAGCAGCCCAATGAGTACGGACTATGGCTACACCTTC.